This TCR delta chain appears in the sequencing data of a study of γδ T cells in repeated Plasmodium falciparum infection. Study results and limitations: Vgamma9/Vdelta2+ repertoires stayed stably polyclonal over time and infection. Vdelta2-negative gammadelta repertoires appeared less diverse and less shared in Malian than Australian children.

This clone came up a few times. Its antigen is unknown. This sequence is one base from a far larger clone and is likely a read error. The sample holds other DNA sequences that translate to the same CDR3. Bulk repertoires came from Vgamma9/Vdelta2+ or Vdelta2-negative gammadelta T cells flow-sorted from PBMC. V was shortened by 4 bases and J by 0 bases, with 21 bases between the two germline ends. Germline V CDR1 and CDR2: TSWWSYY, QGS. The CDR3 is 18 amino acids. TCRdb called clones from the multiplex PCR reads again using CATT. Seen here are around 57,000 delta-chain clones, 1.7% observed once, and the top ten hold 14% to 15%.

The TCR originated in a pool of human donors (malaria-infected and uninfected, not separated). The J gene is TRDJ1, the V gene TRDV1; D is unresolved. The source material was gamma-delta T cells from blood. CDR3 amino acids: CALGVHRAQVEYTDKLIF. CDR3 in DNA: TGTGCTCTTGGGGTCCATCGAGCCCAGGTTGAGTACACCGATAAACTCATCTTT.